This is a list of T cell receptor beta chains from one sample in a study of shared clonotypes between healthy human individuals. Assay used: immunoSEQ multiplex PCR; TCRdb lists only in-frame clones, some missing. The table has around 2.5 million clones, 80% to 95% seen once. The source material was naive CD4+ T cells from PBMCs. Source of these receptors: a man aged 18 to 30 in good health. Some clones in this sample may be carry-over from other donors' samples. The CDR3 runs from the conserved cysteine through the conserved F or W. The D gene is left open where the match is weak. The size field is filled for only some rows; it gives once, few, many or a size class.

v_gene: TRBV27
abundance: NA
j_gene: TRBJ2-2
d_gene: NA
len: 16
CDR3nt: TGTGCCAGCAGTTTAGTTAGGGGGGGGAACACCGGGGAGCTGTTTTTT
CDR3aa: CASSLVRGGNTGELFF

v_gene: TRBV4-2
abundance: NA
j_gene: TRBJ1-5
d_gene: NA
len: 16
CDR3nt: TGTGCCAGCAGCCAAGATGCCATAACTAGCAATCAGCCCCAGCATTTT
CDR3aa: CASSQDAITSNQPQHF

v_gene: TRBV5-4
abundance: once
j_gene: TRBJ2-7
d_gene: NA
len: 15
CDR3nt: TGTGCCAGCAGCTTGTGGGTGGGAGTGGTGGACGAGCAGTACTTC
CDR3aa: CASSLWVGVVDEQYF

v_gene: TRBV6-5
abundance: NA
j_gene: TRBJ2-7
d_gene: NA
len: 14
CDR3nt: TGTGCCAGCAGTGGCGCGGGGTGGGCCTACGAGCAGTACTTC
CDR3aa: CASSGAGWAYEQYF

v_gene: TRBV5-1
abundance: NA
j_gene: TRBJ1-4
d_gene: NA
len: 13
CDR3nt: TGCGCCAGCTCCGGGACGAATAATGAAAAACTGTTTTTT
CDR3aa: CASSGTNNEKLFF

v_gene: TRBV19
abundance: NA
j_gene: TRBJ2-3
d_gene: TRBD2
len: 16
CDR3nt: TGTGCCAGTAGTCTCGGGACTAGCAGTTTCACAGATACGCAGTATTTT
CDR3aa: CASSLGTSSFTDTQYF

v_gene: TRBV27
abundance: NA
j_gene: TRBJ2-1
d_gene: NA
len: 12
CDR3nt: TGTGCCAGCAGTTCCCCCCCGGGTCCGCAGTTCTTC
CDR3aa: CASSSPPGPQFF

v_gene: TRBV7-3
abundance: NA
j_gene: TRBJ2-7
d_gene: TRBD1
len: 14
CDR3nt: TGTGCCAGCAGCTTCACCGGCTCAGGGGGTGAGCAGTACTTC
CDR3aa: CASSFTGSGGEQYF

v_gene: TRBV10-1
abundance: NA
j_gene: TRBJ1-3
d_gene: NA
len: 14
CDR3nt: TGCGCCAGCAGTGAGTGGGCCTCTGGAAACACCATATATTTT
CDR3aa: CASSEWASGNTIYF

v_gene: TRBV28
abundance: NA
j_gene: TRBJ1-1
d_gene: NA
len: 14
CDR3nt: TGTGCCAGCACGGAGCCGGGAGGGAACACTGAAGCTTTCTTT
CDR3aa: CASTEPGGNTEAFF

v_gene: TRBV4-1
abundance: NA
j_gene: TRBJ2-3
d_gene: TRBD1
len: 15
CDR3nt: TGCGCCAGCAGCCAAGCTGGGACAGGGGGAGATACGCAGTATTTT
CDR3aa: CASSQAGTGGDTQYF

v_gene: TRBV2
abundance: NA
j_gene: TRBJ2-5
d_gene: TRBD2
len: 14
CDR3nt: TGTGCCAGCAGTGTATGGACTAGTCGGGAGACCCAGTACTTC
CDR3aa: CASSVWTSRETQYF

v_gene: TRBV27
abundance: NA
j_gene: TRBJ1-2
d_gene: NA
len: 13
CDR3nt: TGTGCCAGCAGTTTTGGGGGGCGCTATGGCTACACCTTC
CDR3aa: CASSFGGRYGYTF

v_gene: TRBV27
abundance: NA
j_gene: TRBJ1-6
d_gene: TRBD1
len: 14
CDR3nt: TGTGCCAGCAGTTCGACAGGGAGCAATTCACCCCTCCACTTT
CDR3aa: CASSSTGSNSPLHF

v_gene: TRBV28
abundance: NA
j_gene: TRBJ2-7
d_gene: NA
len: 13
CDR3nt: TGTGCCAGCAGTTCCGGGGGGCCCTACGAGCAGTACTTC
CDR3aa: CASSSGGPYEQYF

v_gene: TRBV7-8
abundance: NA
j_gene: TRBJ2-1
d_gene: NA
len: 12
CDR3nt: TGTGCCAGCAGGCAGGAGGGCAATGAGCAGTTCTTC
CDR3aa: CASRQEGNEQFF

v_gene: TRBV5-1
abundance: NA
j_gene: TRBJ2-7
d_gene: TRBD1
len: 14
CDR3nt: TGCGCCAGCAGCTTGAAGGGGACAGGGATCGAGCAGTACTTC
CDR3aa: CASSLKGTGIEQYF

v_gene: TRBV5-4
abundance: NA
j_gene: TRBJ2-1
d_gene: NA
len: 15
CDR3nt: TGTGCCAGCAGCTTGGCCAAAGCAGGGCGTAATGAGCAGTTCTTC
CDR3aa: CASSLAKAGRNEQFF

v_gene: TRBV18
abundance: NA
j_gene: TRBJ1-1
d_gene: TRBD1
len: 15
CDR3nt: TGTGCCAGCTCTGACCAGCAGGGGGGGAACACTGAAGCTTTCTTT
CDR3aa: CASSDQQGGNTEAFF

v_gene: TRBV28
abundance: NA
j_gene: TRBJ2-7
d_gene: TRBD2
len: 14
CDR3nt: TGTGCCAGCAGTTTACTAGCGGAGGCCTACGAGCAGTACTTC
CDR3aa: CASSLLAEAYEQYF

v_gene: TRBV18
abundance: NA
j_gene: TRBJ2-7
d_gene: TRBD2
len: 14
CDR3nt: TGTGCCAGCTCACCTCGGGAGGTGCCTGTCGAGCAGTACTTC
CDR3aa: CASSPREVPVEQYF

v_gene: TRBV5-6
abundance: NA
j_gene: TRBJ1-2
d_gene: NA
len: 13
CDR3nt: TGTGCCAGCAGCTTGGGATCGACTAGGTACTACACCTTC
CDR3aa: CASSLGSTRYYTF

v_gene: TRBV18
abundance: NA
j_gene: TRBJ1-1
d_gene: NA
len: 16
CDR3nt: TGTGCCAGCTCAGTACAGAGGGGGGAATTTTACACTGAAGCTTTCTTT
CDR3aa: CASSVQRGEFYTEAFF

v_gene: TRBV7-9
abundance: NA
j_gene: TRBJ2-5
d_gene: TRBD2
len: 16
CDR3nt: TGTGCCAGCAGTCCCTCCGGAGCGGGAGACCAAGAGACCCAGTACTTC
CDR3aa: CASSPSGAGDQETQYF

v_gene: TRBV19
abundance: NA
j_gene: TRBJ2-4
d_gene: NA
len: 15
CDR3nt: TGTGCCAGTAGCCTATCATCCCTGGCCAAAAACATTCAGTACTTC
CDR3aa: CASSLSSLAKNIQYF

v_gene: TRBV12-2
abundance: once
j_gene: TRBJ2-1
d_gene: NA
len: 12
CDR3nt: TGTGCAAGGAGTGGAGGGTGCCATGAGCAGTTCTTC
CDR3aa: CARSGGCHEQFF

v_gene: TRBV7-6
abundance: NA
j_gene: TRBJ2-7
d_gene: NA
len: 13
CDR3nt: TGTGCCAGCAGCTCACTAGCCTTGGGCGAGCAGTACTTC
CDR3aa: CASSSLALGEQYF

v_gene: TRBV4-2
abundance: NA
j_gene: TRBJ2-7
d_gene: NA
len: 14
CDR3nt: TGTGCCAGCAGCCAAGATCTGAGGGCCTACGAGCAGTACTTC
CDR3aa: CASSQDLRAYEQYF

v_gene: TRBV30
abundance: NA
j_gene: TRBJ2-2
d_gene: NA
len: 17
CDR3nt: TGTGCCTGGAAATCGGGCGTCGGTACCCTCAACACCGGGGAGCTGTTTTTT
CDR3aa: CAWKSGVGTLNTGELFF

v_gene: TRBV28
abundance: NA
j_gene: TRBJ2-1
d_gene: NA
len: 13
CDR3nt: TGTGCCAGCGTAGACGGGAACTACAATGAGCAGTTCTTC
CDR3aa: CASVDGNYNEQFF

v_gene: TRBV28
abundance: NA
j_gene: TRBJ1-2
d_gene: TRBD1
len: 14
CDR3nt: TGTGCCAGCAGCCAGACAGGGAGGAGCTATGGCTACACCTTC
CDR3aa: CASSQTGRSYGYTF

v_gene: TRBV29-1
abundance: NA
j_gene: TRBJ2-1
d_gene: NA
len: 12
CDR3nt: TGCAGCGTTGAAGGGGTCGCCAATGAGCAGTTCTTC
CDR3aa: CSVEGVANEQFF

v_gene: TRBV11-3
abundance: NA
j_gene: TRBJ2-3
d_gene: NA
len: 17
CDR3nt: TGTGCCAGCAGCTTGGGCGCGGATGCTTCTAGCACAGATACGCAGTATTTT
CDR3aa: CASSLGADASSTDTQYF

v_gene: TRBV11-3
abundance: NA
j_gene: TRBJ2-1
d_gene: TRBD2
len: 15
CDR3nt: TGTGCCAGCAGCCCCCATGCGGGAGGGTACAATGAGCAGTTCTTC
CDR3aa: CASSPHAGGYNEQFF

v_gene: TRBV27
abundance: NA
j_gene: TRBJ1-1
d_gene: NA
len: 15
CDR3nt: TGTGCCAGCAGTTTAACTAAAAAGGGGCCCACTGAAGCTTTCTTT
CDR3aa: CASSLTKKGPTEAFF

v_gene: TRBV15
abundance: NA
j_gene: TRBJ1-2
d_gene: NA
len: 14
CDR3nt: TGTGCCACCAGCAGAGATCGGGTGGCTGATGGCTACACCTTC
CDR3aa: CATSRDRVADGYTF

v_gene: TRBV6-5
abundance: NA
j_gene: TRBJ2-5
d_gene: NA
len: 15
CDR3nt: TGTGCCAGCAGTTCGGCAGGGTTGGGGCAAGAGACCCAGTACTTC
CDR3aa: CASSSAGLGQETQYF

v_gene: TRBV28
abundance: NA
j_gene: TRBJ1-2
d_gene: TRBD1
len: 14
CDR3nt: TGTGCCAGCAGTAACCCGACAGGGTCGAATGGCTACACCTTC
CDR3aa: CASSNPTGSNGYTF

v_gene: TRBV4-3
abundance: NA
j_gene: TRBJ2-1
d_gene: TRBD2
len: 16
CDR3nt: TGCGCCAGCAGCCCCATCTTTGAAGGACTAGCGGCTCTCCCGGTCTTC
CDR3aa: CASSPIFEGLAALPVF